This is a list of T cell receptor beta chains from one sample in a study of T cells expressing NK-cell markers. Reanalyzing the 5' RACE reads, TCRdb keeps one entry per CDR3 protein, without DNA. The repertoire table contains under 600,000 distinct CDR3 sequences. Sequenced: blood T cells: a sorted CD56 or NKG2C T cell subset, CD4+ or CD8+ T cells, or bulk PBMC T cells (not recorded which). The receptors stem from a woman in her 50s in good health. CDR3s include the opening cysteine and the closing phenylalanine or tryptophan. The order of the fields is CDR3 protein, J gene, CDR3 length, V gene.

CDR3aa: CASRSAGGPNYGYTF; j_gene: TRBJ1-2; len: 15; v_gene: TRBV6-5
CDR3aa: CSARPGGFPKNEQFF; j_gene: TRBJ2-1; len: 15; v_gene: TRBV20-1
CDR3aa: CAIREIAGLGPGELFF; j_gene: TRBJ2-2; len: 16; v_gene: TRBV10-3
CDR3aa: CASTPSLAGGMYGQYF; j_gene: TRBJ2-5; len: 16; v_gene: TRBV4-1
CDR3aa: CSVNIAGASTDTQYF; j_gene: TRBJ2-3; len: 15; v_gene: TRBV29-1
CDR3aa: CASSQVVVGLAGPDTQYF; j_gene: TRBJ2-3; len: 18; v_gene: TRBV4-1
CDR3aa: CASSLWDGGELFF; j_gene: TRBJ2-2; len: 13; v_gene: TRBV7-2
CDR3aa: CASNQLAGDHNEQFF; j_gene: TRBJ2-1; len: 15; v_gene: TRBV11-3
CDR3aa: CASSYSSGANYGYTF; j_gene: TRBJ1-2; len: 15; v_gene: TRBV6-5
CDR3aa: CASGRTVDSPLHF; j_gene: TRBJ1-6; len: 13; v_gene: TRBV12-3/TRBV12-4
CDR3aa: CATHVSSGRFSEQFF; j_gene: TRBJ2-1; len: 15; v_gene: TRBV10-3
CDR3aa: CASSSDWGYNEQFF; j_gene: TRBJ2-1; len: 14; v_gene: TRBV19
CDR3aa: CSVGTGQNIQYF; j_gene: TRBJ2-4; len: 12; v_gene: TRBV29-1
CDR3aa: CASSLESRSSYNEQFF; j_gene: TRBJ2-1; len: 16; v_gene: TRBV12-3/TRBV12-4
CDR3aa: CSARDYGGVTQYF; j_gene: TRBJ2-3; len: 13; v_gene: TRBV20-1
CDR3aa: CASSFNRDGYTF; j_gene: TRBJ1-2; len: 12; v_gene: TRBV7-9
CDR3aa: CASSMSGDWGGEQYF; j_gene: TRBJ2-7; len: 15; v_gene: TRBV19
CDR3aa: CATRPGANTGELFF; j_gene: TRBJ2-2; len: 14; v_gene: TRBV24-1
CDR3aa: CASRPRLGLASYNEQFF; j_gene: TRBJ2-1; len: 17; v_gene: TRBV6-2/TRBV6-3
CDR3aa: CASRQVPYNEQFF; j_gene: TRBJ2-1; len: 13; v_gene: TRBV6-2/TRBV6-3
CDR3aa: CASSQSGGRNQPQHF; j_gene: TRBJ1-5; len: 15; v_gene: TRBV18
CDR3aa: CASSRGDRNTEAFF; j_gene: TRBJ1-1; len: 14; v_gene: TRBV9
CDR3aa: CASSSAFTSGGVYNEQFF; j_gene: TRBJ2-1; len: 18; v_gene: TRBV5-1
CDR3aa: CASSPIPGGEQFF; j_gene: TRBJ2-1; len: 13; v_gene: TRBV12-3/TRBV12-4
CDR3aa: CASTNPLAGGGVNIQYF; j_gene: TRBJ2-4; len: 17; v_gene: TRBV12-3/TRBV12-4
CDR3aa: CSGRLAGTGELFF; j_gene: TRBJ2-2; len: 13; v_gene: TRBV29-1
CDR3aa: CASSLGSVLAQETQYF; j_gene: TRBJ2-5; len: 16; v_gene: TRBV5-1
CDR3aa: CASSFGQTNTDTQYF; j_gene: TRBJ2-3; len: 15; v_gene: TRBV12-3/TRBV12-4
CDR3aa: CSVCDRVMPYEQYF; j_gene: TRBJ2-7; len: 14; v_gene: TRBV29-1
CDR3aa: CATRDRAAWEQYF; j_gene: TRBJ2-7; len: 13; v_gene: TRBV19
CDR3aa: CASSTRYGGSIDEQFF; j_gene: TRBJ2-1; len: 16; v_gene: TRBV6-5
CDR3aa: CASSPVYYGYTF; j_gene: TRBJ1-2; len: 12; v_gene: TRBV12-3/TRBV12-4
CDR3aa: CSARYDRGNSPLHF; j_gene: TRBJ1-6; len: 14; v_gene: TRBV20-1
CDR3aa: CASSFFGLGELFF; j_gene: TRBJ2-2; len: 13; v_gene: TRBV5-6
CDR3aa: CAISEPGKGDTQYF; j_gene: TRBJ2-3; len: 14; v_gene: TRBV10-3
CDR3aa: CASRATSGRADTGELFF; j_gene: TRBJ2-2; len: 17; v_gene: TRBV12-3/TRBV12-4
CDR3aa: CAWSSGGRPFSYNEQFF; j_gene: TRBJ2-1; len: 17; v_gene: TRBV30
CDR3aa: CASSFPGQGSEQYF; j_gene: TRBJ2-7; len: 14; v_gene: TRBV7-6
CDR3aa: CSARDGAGVVETQYF; j_gene: TRBJ2-5; len: 15; v_gene: TRBV20-1
CDR3aa: CASSDTGIEPQHF; j_gene: TRBJ1-5; len: 13; v_gene: TRBV6-1
CDR3aa: CASSHGNRWAFF; j_gene: TRBJ1-1; len: 12; v_gene: TRBV4-1
CDR3aa: CATSRGGRGALNTEAFF; j_gene: TRBJ1-1; len: 17; v_gene: TRBV15
CDR3aa: CASSQVRLAGTYTQYF; j_gene: TRBJ2-3; len: 16; v_gene: TRBV14
CDR3aa: CASREGSSYNEQFF; j_gene: TRBJ2-1; len: 14; v_gene: TRBV25-1
CDR3aa: CASSAAGDTQYF; j_gene: TRBJ2-3; len: 12; v_gene: TRBV11-2
CDR3aa: CASKPGGRVHEQYF; j_gene: TRBJ2-7; len: 14; v_gene: TRBV5-1
CDR3aa: CASSSRSSYNSPLHF; j_gene: TRBJ1-6; len: 15; v_gene: TRBV5-1
CDR3aa: CASSLVWSGENGYTF; j_gene: TRBJ1-2; len: 15; v_gene: TRBV5-1
CDR3aa: CASSYSRALLNEKLFF; j_gene: TRBJ1-4; len: 16; v_gene: TRBV6-6
CDR3aa: CASRGQAKGGYTF; j_gene: TRBJ1-2; len: 13; v_gene: TRBV6-1
CDR3aa: CASEVQRGDTGELFF; j_gene: TRBJ2-2; len: 15; v_gene: TRBV2
CDR3aa: CASTGPDTQYF; j_gene: TRBJ2-3; len: 11; v_gene: TRBV11-2
CDR3aa: CASSLGAGNEQYF; j_gene: TRBJ2-7; len: 13; v_gene: TRBV11-3
CDR3aa: CASSFRLQAVTGELFF; j_gene: TRBJ2-2; len: 16; v_gene: TRBV7-2